The entry that follows covers one TCR beta chain sequence. The data were taken from a study of blood T cell repertoires in COVID-19. Overall study: Acute and convalescent COVID-19 samples came from the United States, Italy and Spain. T cells, B-cell-depleted T cells, or PBMCs provided the cDNA or gDNA that served as material.

V lost 3 bases to trimming and J lost 3 bases, with 14 bases between them. Germline V gene sequence: CDR1 KGHDR, CDR2 SFDVKD. CDR3 length equals 15 residues. Per the original data handling: Reference gene primers were amplified, and this amplification served to estimate nucleated cell counts. This table comes from immunoSEQ multiplex PCR, and its TCRdb copy is limited to in-frame clones, with some not included. V, J and clone size are taken as reported in that table, and D and trimming were inferred from the DNA itself. The table shows roughly 45,000 clones, with over 75% occurring only once. V and J are TRBV24-1 and TRBJ2-7; tentative D call: TRBD1 (6 bases). This sequence originates from a woman in her sixties or seventies with acute or convalescent COVID-19. Sequenced: peripheral blood. In DNA, the CDR3 is TGTGCCACCAGTGATCAGGACAGTTGGGACTACGAGCAGTACTTC. It is translated as CATSDQDSWDYEQYF.